One sample yielded the 5 T cell receptor beta chains listed below, sequenced in a study of PD-L1 blockade in urothelial cancer. Time point here: pretreatment peripheral blood. Profiled with immunoSEQ multiplex PCR; TCRdb holds only in-frame clones, not every one. The table records about 85,000 clones, approximately 81% of them present only once. Sample: PBMCs, taken around atezolizumab (anti-PD-L1) treatment. The receptors here all came from a man between 60 and 75 years old with urothelial cancer.

V gene TRBV7-9 combines with J gene TRBJ2-1, with TRBD2 matching over 9 bases. J lost 6 bases, V lost 9 bases, and 12 bases had no gene match. CDR3 length equals 15 residues. Germline CDR1 SEHNR, CDR2 FQNEAQ (reference sequence). The CDR3: CASIDYSGSSNEQFF. The DNA for the CDR3 is TGTGCCAGTATCGATTATAGCGGGAGTAGCAATGAGCAGTTCTTC.

The genes are TRBV30 and TRBJ2-4; TRBD1 matches 10 bases. Germline assignment: CDR1 GTSNPN and CDR2 SVGIG (reference sequence). This CDR3 is built from 18 residues. Trimming at V came to 3 bases and at J to 0 bases, leaving 11 bases not matched to a gene. CDR3 amino acids: CAWRPIGTGALAKNIQYF. The CDR3 DNA follows: TGTGCCTGGAGGCCAATAGGGACAGGGGCGCTAGCCAAAAACATTCAGTACTTC.

The chain uses TRBV30 and TRBJ1-5; D call uncertain. Deletions cut 2 bases from V and 4 bases from J, with 12 bases between. This CDR3 is built from 14 residues. CDR1 and CDR2 from the germline V gene are GTSNPN and SVGIG (reference sequence). CDR3 coding DNA: TGTGCCTGGAGTTTAAGTACAAGTAATCAGCCCCAGCATTTT. Its protein is CAWSLSTSNQPQHF.

This clone has a single count. The chain is built from TRBV5-1 and TRBJ2-3, with 8 bases aligning to TRBD2. After removal of 1 base from V and 5 bases from J, the junction contained 6 bases not matched to a gene. The germline CDR1 and CDR2 sequences are SGHRS and YFSETQ. The CDR3 runs 15 residues. CDR3 region: CASSLRTGGRDTQYF. In DNA, the CDR3 is TGCGCCAGCAGCTTGCGAACGGGGGGGAGAGATACGCAGTATTTT.

The rearrangement joins TRBV7-2 to TRBJ2-5; the D is unclear. This CDR3 spans 11 amino acids. Trimming removed 4 bases at V and 3 bases at J, with 3 bases between. Germline lookup yields CDR1 SGHTA and CDR2 FQGNSA. The CDR3 spells CASSSEETQYF. The DNA for the CDR3 is TGTGCCAGCAGCTCCGAAGAGACCCAGTACTTC.